This TCR beta chain is from a study of blood T cell repertoires in COVID-19. Overall study: Acute and convalescent COVID-19 samples came from the United States, Italy and Spain. Nucleic acid was either cDNA or gDNA, and it came from T cells, B-cell-depleted T cells, or PBMCs.

Under the authors' procedure: Scientists estimated how many nucleated cells there were by amplifying reference gene primers. Using immunoSEQ multiplex PCR, the repertoire was profiled, and TCRdb retains in-frame clones only, with some absent. V, J and clone size were drawn from that table, and D and trimming were deduced from the DNA. Among 45,000 to 65,000 clones, about 77% were seen once, and the ten largest hold 25%. The CDR3 length is 15 residues. Trimming pared 4 bases from V and 2 bases from J, leaving 12 bases between. Germline CDR1 LGHNA, CDR2 YNFKEQ. The V call is TRBV4-2, the J call TRBJ2-1, with a tentative D call TRBD2 (6 bases). This receptor was taken from a human donor in a cohort sampled during active COVID-19. Sequencing was performed on peripheral blood. Here the CDR3 DNA reads TGTGCCAGCAGCCTTGAGCGGGCCCCCTACAATGAGCAGTTCTTC. It specifies CASSLERAPYNEQFF.